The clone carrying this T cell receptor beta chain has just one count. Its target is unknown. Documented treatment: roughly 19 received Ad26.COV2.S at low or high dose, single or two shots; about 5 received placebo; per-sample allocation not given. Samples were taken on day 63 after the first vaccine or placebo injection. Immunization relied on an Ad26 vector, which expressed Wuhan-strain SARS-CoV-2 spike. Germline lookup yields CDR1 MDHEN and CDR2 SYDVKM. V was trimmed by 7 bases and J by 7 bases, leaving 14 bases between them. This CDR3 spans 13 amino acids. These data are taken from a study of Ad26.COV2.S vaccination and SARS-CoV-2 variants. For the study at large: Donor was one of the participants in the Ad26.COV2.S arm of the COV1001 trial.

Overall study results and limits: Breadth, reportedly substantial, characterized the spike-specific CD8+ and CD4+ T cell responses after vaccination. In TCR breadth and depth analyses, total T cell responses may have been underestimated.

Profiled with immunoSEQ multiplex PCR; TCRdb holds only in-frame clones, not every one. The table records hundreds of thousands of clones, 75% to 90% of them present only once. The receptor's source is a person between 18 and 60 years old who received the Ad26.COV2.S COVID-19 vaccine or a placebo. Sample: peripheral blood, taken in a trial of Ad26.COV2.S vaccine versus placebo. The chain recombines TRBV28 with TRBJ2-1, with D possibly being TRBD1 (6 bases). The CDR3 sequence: CASKGWGPNEQFF. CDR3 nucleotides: TGTGCCAGCAAGGGATGGGGGCCGAATGAGCAGTTCTTC.